This is a list of T cell receptor beta chains from one sample in a study of cytomegalovirus exposure and HLA in healthy donors. Sequencing was performed with immunoSEQ multiplex PCR; in TCRdb, only in-frame clones are kept and a portion is missing. The sample shows around 170,000 clones, around three quarters of them seen only once. The sequenced sample was PBMCs. The receptor source for this set is a man aged 40-50 years in good health and CMV-seronegative. Both conserved end residues are part of each CDR3. A D gene is named only where the DNA matches it firmly.

NA | TRBJ1-1 | TRBV5-4 | CASSLSGGQGLAEAFF
TRBD1 | TRBJ2-5 | TRBV7-9 | CASSLGDRSMYQETQYF
TRBD2 | TRBJ2-7 | TRBV6-6 | CASTKGTNFYEQYF
TRBD2 | TRBJ2-7 | TRBV2 | CASSPGLAGGLIEQYF
TRBD1 | TRBJ2-1 | TRBV19 | CASTGTGMSNEQFF
NA | TRBJ2-7 | TRBV5-1 | CASSLFRQSVHEQYF
TRBD2 | TRBJ2-1 | TRBV18 | CASSPPSRGGNEQFF
TRBD1 | TRBJ1-5 | TRBV2 | CASRTGQSYSNQPQHF
TRBD2 | TRBJ2-7 | TRBV10-2 | CASSEGGGSYEQYF
NA | TRBJ2-2 | TRBV6-4 | CASSDSPAGLGLELFF
NA | TRBJ1-2 | TRBV29-1 | CSVGQGLNYGYTF
TRBD1 | TRBJ1-5 | TRBV9 | CASSVGGQGGQPQHF
NA | TRBJ2-7 | TRBV19 | CASNPRGGDEQYF
NA | TRBJ2-7 | TRBV18 | CASSHSLGGAGEQYF
NA | TRBJ2-7 | TRBV5-5 | CASSLEGGYEQYF
NA | TRBJ2-3 | TRBV6-1 | CASRGGETDTQYF
NA | TRBJ1-6 | TRBV19 | CASSIRSYNSPLHF
TRBD1 | TRBJ2-7 | TRBV7-2 | CASSSPTGGFSYEQYF
NA | TRBJ2-5 | TRBV4-3 | CASSQETDYRETQYF
TRBD2 | NA | TRBV2 | CATSLAGSEQYF
NA | TRBJ1-1 | TRBV30 | CAWSVLSGGEAFF
TRBD2 | TRBJ2-7 | TRBV10-3 | CAISGLAGANYEQYF
TRBD2 | TRBJ2-1 | TRBV19 | CASSDLAGRSGSYNEQFF
TRBD2 | TRBJ2-1 | TRBV7-2 | CASRFSGGSYNEQFF
TRBD1 | TRBJ2-1 | TRBV9 | CASSAPRGGQGFYNEQFF
TRBD1 | TRBJ2-1 | TRBV7-2 | CASSPQGTGFSYNEQFF
TRBD2 | TRBJ2-3 | TRBV6-5 | CASQGRAGNQYF
TRBD1 | TRBJ1-3 | TRBV9 | CASSFRQGSNTIYF
TRBD1 | TRBJ2-6 | TRBV5-4 | CATGTGAGANVLTF
NA | TRBJ2-7 | TRBV21-1 | CASSIPGEQYF
NA | NA | TRBV7-2 | CASSSGIYEQYF
NA | TRBJ1-5 | TRBV15 | CATKEGDQPQHF
TRBD1 | TRBJ1-6 | TRBV5-6 | CASSFWTGKDSPLHF
NA | TRBJ2-1 | TRBV4-3 | CASSQGSGSYNEQFF
NA | TRBJ2-4 | TRBV25-1 | CASSDRGSYIQYF
NA | TRBJ2-3 | TRBV5-4 | CASTGVGEQYF
NA | TRBJ2-3 | TRBV7-2 | CASSLALGTRGPRRTDTQYF
NA | TRBJ2-1 | TRBV15 | CATSRDVTGWRFF
NA | TRBJ2-1 | TRBV5-1 | CASSPGEFEFF
NA | NA | TRBV6-5 | CASSPPSYEQYF
NA | TRBJ2-6 | TRBV4-3 | CASSQIQQGSGANVLTF
NA | TRBJ2-7 | TRBV30 | CAWSVEAAYEQYF